A selection of T cell receptor beta chains follows, all from one sample in a study of shared clonotypes between healthy human individuals. The method was immunoSEQ multiplex PCR; TCRdb's version includes in-frame clones alone and lacks a portion of them. The sample has about 2,100,000 clones, about 93% seen once. Sequencing input: naive CD8+ T cells from PBMCs. These receptors originate from a man in his late teens or twenties in good health. Some clones in this sample may be carry-over from other donors' samples. Each CDR3 is given with its conserved first and last residue. D genes are given only for firm matches. Where a row states a size, it is once, few, many or the class of an expanded clone; other rows omit it.

- TRBJ2-7 TRBV29-1 - CSVGQGGYEQYF TGCAGCGTAGGACAGGGAGGGTACGAGCAGTACTTC
- TRBJ1-3 TRBV28 - CASSEDLTGGNTIYF TGTGCCAGCAGTGAGGATCTGACGGGTGGAAACACCATATATTTT
- TRBJ2-7 TRBV6-1 TRBD2 CASSEASGRADYEQYF TGTGCCAGCAGTGAGGCTAGCGGGAGGGCTGACTACGAGCAGTACTTC
- TRBJ2-3 TRBV27 - CASSRGRDTQYF TGTGCCAGCAGTCGAGGACGAGATACGCAGTATTTT
- TRBJ1-4 TRBV28 - CASSKRQVQGHEKLFF TGTGCCAGCAGTAAACGACAGGTTCAGGGTCATGAAAAACTGTTTTTT
once TRBJ1-5 TRBV4-3 - CASSPGMSNQPQHF TGCGCCAGCAGCCCGGGGATGAGCAATCAGCCCCAGCATTTT
- TRBJ2-5 TRBV6-5 - CASSYSVEGGKTQYF TGTGCCAGCAGTTACTCGGTTGAAGGGGGGAAGACCCAGTACTTC
- TRBJ2-1 TRBV5-5 - CASSLRANEQFF TGTGCCAGCAGCCTAAGGGCAAATGAGCAGTTCTTC
- TRBJ2-1 TRBV7-9 - CASFQRGVNEQFF TGTGCCAGCTTCCAGAGGGGGGTCAATGAGCAGTTCTTC
once TRBJ1-2 TRBV7-9 TRBD1 CASSLATGNYGYTF TGTGCCAGCAGCTTAGCGACAGGGAACTATGGCTACACCTTC
- TRBJ1-1 TRBV14 - CASSPVSTAEAFF TGTGCCAGCAGCCCAGTCTCCACTGCTGAAGCTTTCTTT
- TRBJ2-5 TRBV4-1 - CASSHGREGETQYF TGCGCCAGCAGCCACGGACGGGAAGGGGAGACCCAGTACTTC
- TRBJ2-7 TRBV7-6 - CASSSGKSVGYEQYF TGTGCCAGCAGCTCCGGCAAGTCCGTGGGCTACGAGCAGTACTTC
- TRBJ2-1 TRBV5-1 TRBD2 CASSLGTSGGLNEQFF TGCGCCAGCAGCTTGGGGACTAGCGGGGGCCTCAATGAGCAGTTCTTC
- TRBJ2-2 TRBV7-6 TRBD2 CASSPGGTNTGELFF TGTGCCAGCAGCCCCGGGGGGACCAACACCGGGGAGCTGTTTTTT
- TRBJ2-1 TRBV13 - CASSPGVGPYNEQFF TGTGCCAGCAGCCCGGGGGTGGGACCTTACAATGAGCAGTTCTTC
- TRBJ2-2 TRBV25-1 - CASSEFGSTGELFF TGTGCCAGCAGTGAATTCGGATCCACCGGGGAGCTGTTTTTT
once TRBJ2-7 TRBV9 TRBD1 CASSVGQGAGYEQYF TGTGCCAGCAGCGTAGGACAGGGGGCAGGCTACGAGCAGTACTTC
- TRBJ2-7 TRBV5-1 TRBD1 CASSLGPGGAYEQYF TGCGCCAGCAGCTTGGGCCCAGGGGGAGCCTACGAGCAGTACTTC
- TRBJ1-2 TRBV6-5 - CATWYPFTNYGYTF TGTGCCACCTGGTATCCGTTCACTAACTATGGCTACACCTTC
- TRBJ2-5 TRBV7-9 - CASSPYRETQYF TGTGCCAGCAGCCCATACAGAGAGACCCAGTACTTC
once TRBJ1-5 TRBV28 - CASSLPYSNQPQHF TGTGCCAGCAGTTTACCTTATAGCAATCAGCCCCAGCATTTT
- TRBJ2-2 TRBV9 TRBD1 CASSLRDGTGGTGELFF TGTGCCAGCAGCCTCAGGGATGGGACAGGTGGTACCGGGGAGCTGTTTTTT
- TRBJ2-1 TRBV5-5 TRBD2 CASSPRLAGGPVDEQFF TGTGCCAGCAGCCCCCGACTAGCGGGAGGGCCGGTGGATGAGCAGTTCTTC
- TRBJ2-1 TRBV6-6 TRBD2 CASSQREGSYNEQFF TGTGCCAGCAGTCAGCGGGAGGGCTCCTACAATGAGCAGTTCTTC
- TRBJ2-2 TRBV9 - CASTGSLGAGELFF TGTGCCAGCACCGGATCCCTAGGGGCCGGGGAGCTGTTTTTT
- TRBJ2-1 TRBV28 TRBD2 CASSRHGGSFDEQFF TGTGCCAGCAGTCGCCACGGGGGGAGTTTCGATGAGCAGTTCTTC
- TRBJ2-7 TRBV6-1 - CASNPARASYEQYF TGTGCCAGCAACCCGGCCAGGGCTTCCTACGAGCAGTACTTC
- TRBJ1-5 TRBV28 - CASRKGAYSNQPQHF TGTGCCAGCAGAAAAGGGGCCTATAGCAATCAGCCCCAGCATTTT
- TRBJ2-7 TRBV27 TRBD1 CASSLDRGGEQYF TGTGCCAGCAGTCTGGACAGGGGGGGCGAGCAGTACTTC
once TRBJ2-2 TRBV5-1 TRBD2 CASSLVMGLAELPSNTGELFF TGCGCCAGCAGCTTGGTGATGGGACTAGCGGAGCTCCCATCGAACACCGGGGAGCTGTTTTTT
- TRBJ2-7 TRBV28 TRBD2 CASTSGAGGDYEQYF TGTGCCAGCACCTCAGGGGCGGGAGGCGACTACGAGCAGTACTTC
- TRBJ2-5 TRBV27 - CASSGPRGTQYF TGTGCCAGCAGCGGCCCTCGGGGGACCCAGTACTTC
- TRBJ1-5 TRBV19 - CASLPGSYSNQPQHF TGTGCCAGTCTACCAGGATCCTATAGCAATCAGCCCCAGCATTTT
- TRBJ2-7 TRBV28 TRBD1 CASSKGQGPYEQYF TGTGCCAGCAGCAAGGGACAGGGGCCTTACGAGCAGTACTTC
- TRBJ1-2 TRBV6-6 - CASSYSSTNYGYTF TGTGCCAGCAGTTACTCGAGTACAAACTATGGCTACACCTTC
- TRBJ2-1 TRBV28 - CASSPRVEQFF TGTGCCAGCAGCCCCCGGGTGGAGCAGTTCTTC
- TRBJ1-2 TRBV10-3 - CAISEGGPPYGYTF TGTGCCATCAGTGAAGGTGGGCCCCCCTATGGCTACACCTTC
- TRBJ2-1 TRBV5-4 - CASSGMNEQFF TGTGCCAGCAGCGGGATGAATGAGCAGTTCTTC
- TRBJ2-1 TRBV30 - CAWNFRGLTRFF TGTGCCTGGAACTTCCGGGGGCTAACCCGGTTCTTC
- TRBJ2-1 TRBV2 - CARGGQLRQAGHSYNEQFF TGTGCCAGGGGGGGACAATTACGTCAGGCGGGCCACTCCTACAATGAGCAGTTCTTC
- TRBJ2-1 TRBV11-2 TRBD1 CASSSRQGVYNEQFF TGTGCCAGCAGCTCTCGGCAGGGGGTATACAATGAGCAGTTCTTC
- TRBJ1-2 TRBV5-1 - CASSNSPRDGNFYGYTF TGCGCCAGCAGCAATTCCCCCCGGGACGGTAACTTCTATGGCTACACCTTC
once TRBJ2-3 TRBV6-5 TRBD1 CASSGQGQADTQYF TGTGCCAGCAGTGGACAGGGGCAGGCAGATACGCAGTATTTT
- TRBJ1-1 TRBV27 - CASSFGASITEAFF TGTGCCAGCAGTTTTGGGGCTTCGATCACTGAAGCTTTCTTT
- TRBJ1-1 TRBV7-9 TRBD1 CASSTWTGVNTEAFF TGTGCCAGCAGCACATGGACAGGTGTGAACACTGAAGCTTTCTTT
- TRBJ2-4 TRBV7-9 - CASSLSQGLAKNIQYF TGTGCCAGCAGCCTCAGTCAGGGACTAGCCAAAAACATTCAGTACTTC
- TRBJ2-7 TRBV28 TRBD1 CASSLLGQGYYEQYF TGTGCCAGCAGTTTACTGGGACAGGGGTACTACGAGCAGTACTTC
- TRBJ2-7 TRBV2 TRBD2 CASSELAGVYEQYF TGTGCCAGCAGTGAACTAGCGGGAGTCTACGAGCAGTACTTC
- TRBJ2-7 TRBV11-2 - CASSLADPRRAFYSYEQYF TGTGCCAGCAGCTTAGCCGACCCTCGCAGGGCCTTTTACTCCTACGAGCAGTACTTC
- TRBJ2-3 TRBV7-9 TRBD2 CASSSGGGHPTSTDTQYF TGTGCCAGCAGCTCCGGGGGGGGGCACCCAACTAGCACAGATACGCAGTATTTT
- TRBJ2-1 TRBV29-1 TRBD1 CSVVGGQSNAGEQFF TGCAGCGTTGTTGGGGGACAGTCGAACGCCGGTGAGCAGTTCTTC
- TRBJ2-1 TRBV6-1 TRBD2 CASSEVGSGKGRNEQFF TGTGCCAGCAGTGAAGTGGGTAGCGGGAAAGGTAGAAATGAGCAGTTCTTC
- TRBJ2-7 TRBV13 TRBD2 CASSFRTSGRAEQYF TGTGCCAGCAGCTTCCGGACTAGCGGGAGGGCCGAGCAGTACTTC
- TRBJ2-7 TRBV10-2 TRBD1 CASTTDRAGYEQYF TGCGCCAGCACCACCGACAGGGCCGGCTACGAGCAGTACTTC
- TRBJ2-1 TRBV5-6 - CASSLSPGVYNEQFF TGTGCCAGCAGCTTATCCCCAGGGGTCTACAATGAGCAGTTCTTC
once TRBJ1-4 TRBV28 - CASSLTWGVSEKLFF TGTGCCAGCAGTTTAACGTGGGGTGTAAGTGAAAAACTGTTTTTT